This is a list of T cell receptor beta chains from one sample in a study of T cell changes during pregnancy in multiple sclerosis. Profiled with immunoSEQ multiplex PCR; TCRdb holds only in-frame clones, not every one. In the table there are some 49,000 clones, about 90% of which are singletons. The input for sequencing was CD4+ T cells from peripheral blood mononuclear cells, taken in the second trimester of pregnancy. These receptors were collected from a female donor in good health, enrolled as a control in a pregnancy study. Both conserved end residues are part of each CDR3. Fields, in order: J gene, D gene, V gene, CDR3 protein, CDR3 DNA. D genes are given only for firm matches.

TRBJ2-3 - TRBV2 CASSGARGGTDTQYF TGTGCCAGCAGTGGTGCCAGGGGAGGCACAGATACGCAGTATTTT
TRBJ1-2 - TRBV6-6 CASSSRGDGYTF TGTGCCAGCAGTTCTAGGGGTGATGGCTACACCTTC
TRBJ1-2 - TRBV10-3 CAISESRGGYGYTF TGTGCCATCAGTGAGTCGCGGGGAGGGTATGGCTACACCTTC
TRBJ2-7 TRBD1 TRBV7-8 CASSFRTGTVYEQYF TGTGCCAGCAGCTTTCGTACCGGGACAGTCTACGAGCAGTACTTC
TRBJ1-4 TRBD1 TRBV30 CAWNGQGREKLFF TGTGCCTGGAATGGACAGGGAAGAGAAAAACTGTTTTTT
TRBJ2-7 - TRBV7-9 CASSTRESLSSLPNF TGTGCCAGCAGCACACGGGAGAGCTTGAGCTCACTTCCTAATTTC
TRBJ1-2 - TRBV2 CASTGDYNYGYTF TGTGCCAGCACAGGGGACTATAACTATGGCTACACCTTC
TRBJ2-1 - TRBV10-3 CAISEPGLYNEQFF TGTGCCATCAGTGAGCCTGGACTCTACAATGAGCAGTTCTTC
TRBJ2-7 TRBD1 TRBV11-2 CASSPGPGQGHEQYF TGTGCCAGCAGCCCGGGACCGGGACAGGGGCACGAGCAGTACTTC
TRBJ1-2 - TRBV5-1 CASSWSMAGDGYTF TGCGCCAGCAGCTGGTCCATGGCAGGGGATGGCTACACCTTC
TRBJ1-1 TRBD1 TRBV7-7 CASSADRDTEAFF TGTGCTAGCAGCGCCGACAGGGACACTGAAGCTTTCTTT
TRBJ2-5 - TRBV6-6 CASSSTSTGKQETQYF TGTGCCAGCAGTTCTACTTCGACAGGCAAACAAGAGACCCAGTACTTC
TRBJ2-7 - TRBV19 CASRRRQGISYEQYF TGTGCCAGTAGACGGCGGCAGGGGATTTCCTACGAGCAGTACTTC
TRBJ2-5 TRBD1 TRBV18 CASSPQGEGETQYF TGTGCCAGCTCACCCCAGGGGGAAGGAGAGACCCAGTACTTC
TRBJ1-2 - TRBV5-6 CASSKTTNYGYTF TGTGCCAGCAGCAAGACAACTAACTATGGCTACACCTTC
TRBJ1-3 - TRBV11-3 CASSLRSEGQGGNTIYF TGTGCCAGCAGCTTGAGAAGCGAGGGACAAGGTGGAAACACCATATATTTT
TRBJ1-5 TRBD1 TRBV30 CAWSPTGWGNQPQHF TGTGCCTGGAGCCCGACAGGGTGGGGCAATCAGCCCCAGCATTTT
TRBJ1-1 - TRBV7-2 CASSLPLNTEAFF TGTGCCAGCAGCTTACCTCTGAACACTGAAGCTTTCTTT
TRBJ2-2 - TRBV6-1 CASSFGTSNTGELFF TGTGCCAGCAGTTTCGGGACTTCGAACACCGGGGAGCTGTTTTTT
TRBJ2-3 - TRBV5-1 CASSLVSNTDTQYF TGCGCCAGCAGCTTGGTGTCTAACACAGATACGCAGTATTTT
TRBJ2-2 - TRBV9 CASSVGRVGAGELFF TGTGCCAGCAGCGTAGGGCGGGTTGGGGCCGGGGAGCTGTTTTTT